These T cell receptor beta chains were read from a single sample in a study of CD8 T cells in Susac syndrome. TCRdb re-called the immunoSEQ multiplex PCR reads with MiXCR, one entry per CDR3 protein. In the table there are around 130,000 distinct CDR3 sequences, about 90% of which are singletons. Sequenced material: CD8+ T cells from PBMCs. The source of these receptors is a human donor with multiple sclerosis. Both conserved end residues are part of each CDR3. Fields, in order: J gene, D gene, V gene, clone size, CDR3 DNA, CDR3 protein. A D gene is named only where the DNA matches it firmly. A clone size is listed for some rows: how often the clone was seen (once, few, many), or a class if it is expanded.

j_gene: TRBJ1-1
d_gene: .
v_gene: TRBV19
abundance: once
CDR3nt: TGTGCCAGTAGTATATCAGGGGAGACCGAAGCTTTCTTT
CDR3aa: CASSISGETEAFF

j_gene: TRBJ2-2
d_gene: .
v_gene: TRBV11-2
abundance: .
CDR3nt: TGTGCCAGCAGCTTAGAATGGAGACTAGACTCCACCGGGGAGCTGTTTTTT
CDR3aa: CASSLEWRLDSTGELFF

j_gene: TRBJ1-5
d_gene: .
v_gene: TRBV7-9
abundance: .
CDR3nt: TGTGCCAGCAGCCACGAGGCCACCAGGGCGGAACAGCCCCAGCATTTT
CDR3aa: CASSHEATRAEQPQHF

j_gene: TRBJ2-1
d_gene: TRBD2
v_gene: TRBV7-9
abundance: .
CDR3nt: TGTGCCAGCAGCTCAAAGGGGGGACTAGATTACAATGAGCAGTTCTTC
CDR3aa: CASSSKGGLDYNEQFF

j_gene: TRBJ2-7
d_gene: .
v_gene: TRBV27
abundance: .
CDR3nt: TGTGCCAGCAGTTACTCGGTGGAATACGAGCAGTACTTC
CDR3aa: CASSYSVEYEQYF

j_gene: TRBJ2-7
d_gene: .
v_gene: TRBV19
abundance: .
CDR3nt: TGTGCCAGTAGTGGGACTCTCACCTACGAGCAGTACTTC
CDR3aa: CASSGTLTYEQYF

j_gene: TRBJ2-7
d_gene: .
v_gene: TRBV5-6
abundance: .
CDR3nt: TGTGCCAGCAGCTATTTACAGGGACTCACCCCGCTCGAGCAGTACTTC
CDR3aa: CASSYLQGLTPLEQYF

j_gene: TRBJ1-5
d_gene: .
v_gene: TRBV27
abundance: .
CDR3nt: TGTGCCAGCAGTTTATCCCCAAATCAGCCCCAGCATTTT
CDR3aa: CASSLSPNQPQHF

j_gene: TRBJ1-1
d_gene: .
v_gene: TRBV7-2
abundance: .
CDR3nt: TGTGCCAGCAGTTGGCAAGGATTTGGAACTGAAGCTTTCTTT
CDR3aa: CASSWQGFGTEAFF

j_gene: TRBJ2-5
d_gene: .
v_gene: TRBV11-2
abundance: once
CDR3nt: TGTGCCAGCCTTCGGGGCACTTACCAAGAGACCCAGTACTTC
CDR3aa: CASLRGTYQETQYF

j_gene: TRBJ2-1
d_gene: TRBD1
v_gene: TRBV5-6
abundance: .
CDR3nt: TGTGCCAGCAGCTCGGGACAGTGGAGCTCCTACAATGAGCAGTTCTTC
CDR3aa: CASSSGQWSSYNEQFF

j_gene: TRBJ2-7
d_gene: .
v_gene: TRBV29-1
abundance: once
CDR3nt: TGCAGCGTAAACCGGGACTACGAGCAGTACTTC
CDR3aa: CSVNRDYEQYF

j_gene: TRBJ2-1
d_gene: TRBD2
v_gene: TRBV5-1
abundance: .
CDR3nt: TGCGCCAGCAGCTTGACTAGCGGTGAGCAGTTCTTC
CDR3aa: CASSLTSGEQFF

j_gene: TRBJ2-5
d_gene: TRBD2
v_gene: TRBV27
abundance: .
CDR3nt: TGTGCCAGCAGCTCCGGGACTAGCGGGAGCGTAGAGACCCAGTACTTC
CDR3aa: CASSSGTSGSVETQYF

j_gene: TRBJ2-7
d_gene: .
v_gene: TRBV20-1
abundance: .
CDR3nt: TGCAGTGCTGAATTAAAGGTTCCGTTCTCCTACGAGCAGTACTTC
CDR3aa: CSAELKVPFSYEQYF

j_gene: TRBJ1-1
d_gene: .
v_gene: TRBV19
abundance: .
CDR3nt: TGTGCCAGTATGTGGCAGTCTAACACTGAAGCTTTCTTT
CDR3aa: CASMWQSNTEAFF

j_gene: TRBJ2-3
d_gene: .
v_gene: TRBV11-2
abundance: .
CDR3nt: TGTGCCAGCAGCTTATCGGGGGCAGGGATCAGCACAGATACGCAGTATTTT
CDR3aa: CASSLSGAGISTDTQYF

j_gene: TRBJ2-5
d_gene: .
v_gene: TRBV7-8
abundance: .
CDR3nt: TGTGCCAGTGAGGGAGATTTGAGGGAGACCCAGTACTTC
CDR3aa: CASEGDLRETQYF

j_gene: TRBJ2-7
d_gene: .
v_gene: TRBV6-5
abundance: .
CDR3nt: TGTGCCAGCAGTTACGAGGACGGGTACGAGCAGTACTTC
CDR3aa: CASSYEDGYEQYF

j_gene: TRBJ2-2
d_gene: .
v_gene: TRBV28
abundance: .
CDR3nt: TGTGCCAGCAGTTTACATAGGGGGACCGGGGAGCTGTTTTTT
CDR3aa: CASSLHRGTGELFF

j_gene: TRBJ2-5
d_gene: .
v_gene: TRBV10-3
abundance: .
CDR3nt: TGTGCCATCAAGGGAGACGGAGAGACCCAGTACTTC
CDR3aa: CAIKGDGETQYF

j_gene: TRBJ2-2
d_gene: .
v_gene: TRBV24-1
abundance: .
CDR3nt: TGTGCCACCAGTGTTGGATTAGCGGCGGAGGAGCTGTTTTTT
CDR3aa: CATSVGLAAEELFF

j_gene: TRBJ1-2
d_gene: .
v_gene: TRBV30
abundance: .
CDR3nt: TGTGCCTGGAGTTGGCAAACACAGGGAAGCACTGGCTACACCTTC
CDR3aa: CAWSWQTQGSTGYTF

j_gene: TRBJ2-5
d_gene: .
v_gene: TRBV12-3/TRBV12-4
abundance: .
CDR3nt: TGTGCCAGCAGTTTAGCGCTAAGGGAAGAGACCCAGTACTTC
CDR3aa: CASSLALREETQYF

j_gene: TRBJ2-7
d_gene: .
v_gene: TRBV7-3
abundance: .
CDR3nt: TGTGCCAGCAGCGATGGGGCGGGGCACACCTACGAGCAGTACTTC
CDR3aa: CASSDGAGHTYEQYF

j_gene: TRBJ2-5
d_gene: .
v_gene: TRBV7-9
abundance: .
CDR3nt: TGTGCCAGCAGCTTAACGGCCCACCGTAGGGGAGAGACCCAGTACTTC
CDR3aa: CASSLTAHRRGETQYF

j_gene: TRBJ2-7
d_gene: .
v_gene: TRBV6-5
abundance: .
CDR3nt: TGTGCCAGCAGTTACGGCTTTGCCTACGAGCAGTACTTC
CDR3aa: CASSYGFAYEQYF

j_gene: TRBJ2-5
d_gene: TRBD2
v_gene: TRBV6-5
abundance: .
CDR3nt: TGTGCCAGCAGTCCCGTAGCGGGAGGGGCAGGGACCCAGTACTTC
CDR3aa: CASSPVAGGAGTQYF

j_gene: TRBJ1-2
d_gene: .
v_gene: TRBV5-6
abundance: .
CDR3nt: TGTGCCAGCAGCTTGTTCAGTGGGGCCTCCCGCTACACCTTC
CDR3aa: CASSLFSGASRYTF

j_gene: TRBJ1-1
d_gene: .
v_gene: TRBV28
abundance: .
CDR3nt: TGTGCCAGCAGTTACTCACAGGGTTACACTGAAGCTTTCTTT
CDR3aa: CASSYSQGYTEAFF

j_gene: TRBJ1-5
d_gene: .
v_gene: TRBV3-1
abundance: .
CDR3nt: TGTGCCAGCAGCCAAGGTGGACAGCAGAATCAGCCCCAGCATTTT
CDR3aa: CASSQGGQQNQPQHF

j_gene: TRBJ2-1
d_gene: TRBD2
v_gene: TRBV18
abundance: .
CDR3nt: TGTGCCAGCTCACGAACGGGACTAGCGGGAGGGCGGAATGAGCAGTTCTTC
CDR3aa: CASSRTGLAGGRNEQFF

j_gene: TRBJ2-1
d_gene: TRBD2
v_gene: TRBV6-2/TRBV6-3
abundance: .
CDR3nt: TGTGCCAGCAGGCCGCTACCTCGGACTAGCGGGAGGCCCACCTACAATGAGCAGTTCTTC
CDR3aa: CASRPLPRTSGRPTYNEQFF

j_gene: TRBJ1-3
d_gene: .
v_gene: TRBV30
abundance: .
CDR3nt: TGTGCCTGGAGTGTAGTTGGAGGAACCATATATTTT
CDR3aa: CAWSVVGGTIYF

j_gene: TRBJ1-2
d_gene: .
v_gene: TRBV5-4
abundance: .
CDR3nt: TGTGCCAGCAGCTTAGTCCAGAATGATGGCTACACCTTC
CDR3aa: CASSLVQNDGYTF

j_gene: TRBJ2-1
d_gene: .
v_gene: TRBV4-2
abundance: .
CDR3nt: TGTGCCAGCAGCCCAGAGGACAGCTCCTACAATGAGCAGTTCTTC
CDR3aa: CASSPEDSSYNEQFF

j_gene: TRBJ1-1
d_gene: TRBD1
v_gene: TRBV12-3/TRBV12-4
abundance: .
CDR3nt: TGTGCCAGCAGTTGGGACAGCGACACTGAAGCTTTCTTT
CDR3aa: CASSWDSDTEAFF

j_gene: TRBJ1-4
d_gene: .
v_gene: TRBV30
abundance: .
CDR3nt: TGTGCCTGGAGCCCAACTAATGAAAAACTGTTTTTT
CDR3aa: CAWSPTNEKLFF

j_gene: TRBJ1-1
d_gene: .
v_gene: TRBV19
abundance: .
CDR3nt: TGTGCCAGTAGCGGGGACAAGACTGAAGCTTTCTTT
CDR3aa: CASSGDKTEAFF

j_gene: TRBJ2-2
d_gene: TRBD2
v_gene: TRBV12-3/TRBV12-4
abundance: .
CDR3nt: TGTGCCATCCGGGGGGCCGGGGAGCTGTTTTTT
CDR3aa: CAIRGAGELFF

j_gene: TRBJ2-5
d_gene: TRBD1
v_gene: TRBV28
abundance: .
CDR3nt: TGTGCCAGCAGCGGGACAGCCTTACGGGAGACCCAGTACTTC
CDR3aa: CASSGTALRETQYF

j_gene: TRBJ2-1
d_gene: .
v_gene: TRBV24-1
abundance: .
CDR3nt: TGTGCCACCAGTGACGGGCTCCTTCTAGGGGTCAACAATGAGCAGTTCTTC
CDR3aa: CATSDGLLLGVNNEQFF

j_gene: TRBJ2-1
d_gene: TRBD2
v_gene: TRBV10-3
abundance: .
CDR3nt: TGTGCCATCAGTGATCCTAGACTAGCCTCCTACAATGAGCAGTTCTTC
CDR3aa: CAISDPRLASYNEQFF

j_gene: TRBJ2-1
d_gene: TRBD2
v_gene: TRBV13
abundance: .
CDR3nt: TGTGCCAGCAGCAACCAGGGGACTAGCGGAGGGGAGAATGAGCAGTTCTTC
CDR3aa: CASSNQGTSGGENEQFF

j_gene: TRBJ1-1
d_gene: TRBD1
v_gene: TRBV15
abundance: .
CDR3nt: TGTGCCACCGGAGAGGGCCCACAGGGGTCGAACACTGAAGCTTTCTTT
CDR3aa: CATGEGPQGSNTEAFF